The following is a T cell receptor (beta chain) sequence with its context. The antigen is not known. The data are from a study of cytomegalovirus exposure and HLA in healthy donors. Study-wide results and limits: Researchers had no immune exposure information except CMV serostatus available. Sequencing had likely introduced a cluster of highly shared sequence variants as an artifact. The investigators catalogued 180 or so TCR beta chains as cytomegalovirus-associated.

V gave up 0 bases and J gave up 0 bases, with 10 bases separating them. Germline values: CDR1 SGHKS, CDR2 YYEKEE (reference sequence). The CDR3 has 16 amino acids. Researchers ran the PCR with 60 Vbeta and 13 Jbeta primers. Profiling relied on immunoSEQ multiplex PCR, and the TCRdb table lists in-frame clones only, not all of them. The table has around 140,000 clones, 73% seen once. The V gene is TRBV5-5, the J gene TRBJ1-3, with no clear D. The sample consisted of PBMCs. The sequence was collected from a woman aged 18-29 years in good health and CMV-seronegative. As DNA, the CDR3 is TGTGCCAGCAGCTTGGCTCGGGGAAGCTCTGGAAACACCATATATTTT. Its protein is CASSLARGSSGNTIYF.